The 11 T cell receptor beta chains given below trace back to one sample, sequenced in a study of vaccination effects on CD4 cells after COVID-19. This table comes from immunoSEQ multiplex PCR, and its TCRdb copy is limited to in-frame clones, with some not included. The sample has fewer than 75,000 clones, just under 80% seen once. Their antigens are not known. Following an approximately ten-day culture, CD4+ T cells were purified. Either the BNT162b2 or mRNA-1273 vaccine was given to participants in two doses. This specimen was CD4+ T cells from PBMCs cultured without peptide, taken after COVID-19 vaccination. The receptor set was obtained from a human donor who received a COVID-19 vaccine.

J is TRBJ1-2 and V is TRBV28, with 8 bases matching TRBD1. CDR1 is MDHEN, CDR2 SYDVKM, per germline. The CDR3 runs 15 residues. Trimming took 5 bases from V and 4 from J; bases not matched to a gene: 9. The CDR3 region is CASSAPDRVVYGYTF. In DNA, the CDR3 is TGTGCCAGCAGTGCCCCGGACAGGGTGGTCTATGGCTACACCTTC.

The chain carries TRBV12-5 and TRBJ2-1; TRBD2 aligns across 7 bases. CDR1 and CDR2 from the germline V gene are LGHNT and FRNRAP. The ends lost 2 bases at V and 4 bases at J; junction bases unmatched: 11. The CDR3 runs to 17 residues. The CDR3 DNA reads as TGTGCTAGTGGTTTGTTTTTGGCTAGCGGTAAGTACAATGAGCAGTTCTTC. This codes for CASGLFLASGKYNEQFF.

The table lists this clone with a count of one. The genes are TRBV7-9 and TRBJ1-1, with TRBD1 matching 7 bases. Germline V gene lookup returns CDR1 SEHNR and CDR2 FQNEAQ (reference sequence). The V gene end was trimmed by 5 bases and the J gene end by 2 bases; junction bases not matched to a gene: 14. The CDR3 loop spans 17 amino acids. The CDR3 protein is CASSPQGGRRSNTEAFF. DNA for the CDR3: TGTGCCAGCAGCCCTCAGGGGGGGCGCCGATCTAACACTGAAGCTTTCTTT.

This clone was counted a few times. This rearrangement joins TRBV7-2 to TRBJ2-2, with D possibly TRBD1 on 7 matching bases. V was trimmed by 0 bases and J by 8 bases, leaving 22 bases between them. The CDR3 totals 18 residues. Germline V gene lookup returns CDR1 SGHTA and CDR2 FQGNSA. The CDR3 here is CASSLARLITGAGGELFF. In nucleotides, the CDR3 is TGTGCCAGCAGCTTAGCCCGCCTTATCACAGGGGCGGGGGGGGAGCTGTTTTTT.

This sequence joins TRBV6-5 and TRBJ1-1, with a weak D call TRBD1 (5 bases). Looked up from germline, CDR1 is MNHEY and CDR2 is SVGAGI. The CDR3 extends over 16 amino acids. V was pared by 2 bases and J by 5 bases, with 18 bases between. In nucleotides, the CDR3 is TGTGCCAGCAGTTACGAATCAGGACATCGGACTACTGAAGCTTTCTTT. As protein: CASSYESGHRTTEAFF.

The chain combines TRBV11-2 with TRBJ2-3; 8 bases fit TRBD1. Germline-derived CDR1 and CDR2 are SGHAT and FQNNGV. With V trimmed by 1 base and J by 1 base, 1 base remained unmatched. This CDR3 is built from 15 residues. CDR3 sequence: CASSLAGQGTDTQYF. CDR3 bases: TGTGCCAGCAGCTTAGCGGGACAGGGCACAGATACGCAGTATTTT.

In this sample, this clone turned up a few times. The chain recombines TRBV7-2 with TRBJ2-3; 15 bases agree with TRBD2. CDR3 size: 19 residues. From germline, CDR1 is SGHTA and CDR2 FQGNSA. J lost 1 base, V lost 5 bases, and 10 bases had no gene match. CDR3 nucleotides: TGTGCCAGCAGCCCCCAGGGACTAGCGGGAGGTAGGGGCACAGATACGCAGTATTTT. This encodes CASSPQGLAGGRGTDTQYF.

This chain links TRBV6-1 with TRBJ2-1; 12 bases are shared with TRBD2. The J segment lost 6 bases and the V segment lost 3 bases, leaving 15 bases of the junction unmatched. Germline CDR1 MNHNS, CDR2 SASEGT. CDR3 length: 19 amino acids. DNA for the CDR3: TGTGCCAGCAGTGACCGGGGACTAGCGGGCTCCCGAGGGTCCAATGAGCAGTTCTTC. Its translation is CASSDRGLAGSRGSNEQFF.

The chain recombines TRBV4-2 with TRBJ1-3, with D possibly matching TRBD1 (5 bases). The germline V gene has CDR1 LGHNA and CDR2 YNFKEQ. Trimming cost V 3 bases and J 0 bases, with 9 bases left between them. This CDR3 is built from 15 residues. The CDR3 sequence is CASSQGPSSGNTIYF. As DNA, the CDR3 is TGTGCCAGCAGCCAGGGACCGAGCTCTGGAAACACCATATATTTT.

In nucleotides, the CDR3 is TGTGCCAGTAGTATAGAGTCCACGACCCAATCCTACGAGCAGTACTTC. Its translation: CASSIESTTQSYEQYF. V usage is TRBV19 and J usage is TRBJ2-7; no firm D call. This CDR3 region has 16 residues. Trimming removed 0 bases from V and 1 base from J, with 13 bases in between. CDR1 LNHDA and CDR2 SQIVND come from the germline V gene (reference sequence).

J is TRBJ1-2 and V is TRBV14; D call uncertain. Per germline, CDR1 SGHDN and CDR2 FVKESK. This CDR3 is built from 13 residues. V dropped 4 bases and J dropped 3 bases, with 9 bases sitting between them. CDR3 sequence reads: CASSLITHYGYTF. The CDR3 nucleotides read TGTGCCAGCAGCCTTATCACCCACTATGGCTACACCTTC.